The 27 T cell receptor beta chains below all came from one sample that was sequenced in a study of T cell repertoires in cytomegalovirus infection. No antigen has been assigned to these receptors. TCRdb reprocessed the reads with MiXCR, giving one entry per CDR3 protein. Here the sample spans a few hundred thousand distinct CDR3 sequences, about 29% being singletons. Sequenced material: cultured PBMCs, taken from culture after CMV antigen stimulation. The receptors were gathered from a human donor in good health (CMV status not recorded). Some clones in this sample may be carry-over from other donors' samples.

This clonotype was seen only a few times. The chain couples TRBV6-1 to TRBJ2-7, with D maybe TRBD1 (5 bases). The CDR3 totals 11 residues. Germline CDR1 and CDR2: MNHNS and SASEGT. V lost 8 bases, J lost 5 bases, and 10 bases lay in between. The CDR3 DNA reads TGTGCCAGCGGGGCGGCCCACGAGCAGTACTTC. It translates to CASGAAHEQYF.

The CDR3 sequence: CASSLSLAGINEQFF. The CDR3 nucleotides read TGTGCCAGCAGTTTATCGCTAGCGGGGATCAATGAGCAGTTCTTC. This sequence joins TRBV27 and TRBJ2-1; 9 bases are shared with TRBD2. The V and J ends lost 0 bases and 6 bases, in that order; junction bases with no gene match: 3. Germline V lookup: CDR1 MNHEY, CDR2 SMNVEV (reference sequence). The CDR3 is 15 residues long.

The chain couples TRBV7-8 to TRBJ2-2; D ambiguous. The germline gives CDR1 SGHVS, CDR2 FQNEAQ. V was cut by 8 bases and J by 6 bases, with 13 bases left in between. The CDR3 runs to 13 residues. CDR3 sequence reads: CASALLLSGELFF. DNA of the CDR3: TGTGCCAGCGCACTCCTGTTGTCCGGGGAGCTGTTTTTT.

Note on this clonotype: At one end, the junction sequence differs from germline, possibly due to a read error. V gene TRBV7-6 combines with J gene TRBJ2-1; 8 nucleotides agree with TRBD1. This CDR3 has 15 amino acids. CDR1 SGHVS and CDR2 FNYEAQ come from the germline V gene. For the CDR3, the DNA is TGTGCTAGCAGCCCTACAGGGGGGACCTACAATGAGCAGTTCTTC. It codes for CASSPTGGTYNEQFF.

The rearrangement uses TRBV5-1 and TRBJ2-3, with 8 bases matching TRBD2. Germline loops: CDR1 SGHRS, CDR2 YFSETQ. J lost 1 base, V lost 8 bases, and 9 bases had no gene match. There are 15 residues in the CDR3. The CDR3 DNA reads TGCGCCAGTAGTAGCGGGGTAAGCGGCACAGATACGCAGTATTTT. The encoded protein is CASSSGVSGTDTQYF. Complete variable domain (other parts from reference TRBV5-1 and TRBJ2-3): KAGVTQTPRYLIKTRGQQVTLSCSPISGHRSVSWYQQTPGQGLQFLFEYFSETQRNKGNFPGRFSGRQFSNSRSEMNVSTLELGDSALYLCASSSGVSGTDTQYFGPGTRLTVL.

This chain uses TRBV20-1 with TRBJ2-5; TRBD2 matches 12 bases. The CDR3 covers 15 residues. From germline, CDR1 is DFQATT and CDR2 SNEGSKA (reference sequence). V lost 6 bases and J lost 4; bases outside the gene matches: 9. CDR3 DNA: TGCAGTGCGCCCCTAGCGGGAGGGCCTATAGAGACCCAGTACTTC. This translates into CSAPLAGGPIETQYF.

The chain couples TRBV5-1 to TRBJ1-1; D is possibly TRBD1 (5 bases). The length of the CDR3 is 15 residues. Germline assignment: CDR1 SGHRS and CDR2 YFSETQ. The V end was cut by 4 bases, the J end by 1 base, with 14 bases between. The CDR3 DNA reads as TGCGCCAGCAGCGTGGTTTATGGACAGAACACTGAAGCTTTCTTT. This gives the protein CASSVVYGQNTEAFF.

This clonotype was found a few times. The V call is TRBV7-9, the J call TRBJ2-3; D might be TRBD2 (6 bases). This CDR3 is built from 16 residues. V lost 2 bases, J lost 3 bases, and 15 bases lay in between. Germline V gene data show CDR1 as SEHNR and CDR2 as FQNEAQ (reference sequence). For the CDR3, the DNA is TGTGCCAGCAGCTTAAAAGGACGCCGGGGGACAGATACGCAGTATTTT. The encoded protein is CASSLKGRRGTDTQYF.

This clonotype showed up just a few times. The chain is built from TRBV7-6 and TRBJ1-5; D call uncertain. Per the germline V gene, CDR1 is SGHVS and CDR2 is FNYEAQ. The CDR3 totals 13 residues. Trimming shortened V by 5 bases and J by 7 bases, and 12 bases separated the two germline ends. The DNA of the CDR3 is TGTGCCAGCAGCCCCCCCGGAGGGCAGCCCCAGCATTTT. Translation gives CASSPPGGQPQHF.

This clonotype has only a few counts. This chain joins TRBV6-1 and TRBJ1-6; D uncertain. CDR3 length: 12 amino acids. Germline CDR1 MNHNS, CDR2 SASEGT. The V and J ends lost 8 bases and 9 bases respectively, with 11 bases between them. For the CDR3, the DNA is TGTGCCAGCGGTCCGGTTGTTTCACCCCTCCACTTT. Encoded protein: CASGPVVSPLHF.

This clonotype was counted at least ten times. The CDR3 DNA is TGTGCCAGCAGCCCTCAGAGAGGGGGGGTAAACATTCAGTACTTC. Residues: CASSPQRGGVNIQYF. The genes are TRBV7-2 and TRBJ2-4; D is perhaps TRBD2 (7 bases). V lost 5 bases and J lost 6, with 17 bases in between. This CDR3 region has 15 residues. Germline values: CDR1 SGHTA, CDR2 FQGNSA.

This chain joins TRBV12-3 or TRBV12-4 and TRBJ2-1; 9 bases map to TRBD2. V dropped 1 base and J dropped 3; count of bases not matched to a gene: 10. The CDR3 is 18 residues long. DNA for the CDR3: TGTGCCAGCAGTTTAGTCAGGGCTAGCGGGGTGAACTACAATGAGCAGTTCTTC. Translating it yields CASSLVRASGVNYNEQFF.

This clonotype was seen ten or more times. This rearrangement joins TRBV12-3 or TRBV12-4 to TRBJ2-1; TRBD2 matches 14 bases. Trimming cost V 5 bases and J 5 bases; bases outside gene matches: 5. This CDR3 is built from 16 residues. In DNA, the CDR3 is TGTGCCAGCAGTCAACGGACTAGCGGGAGGCACAATGAGCAGTTCTTC. It codes for CASSQRTSGRHNEQFF.

This chain uses TRBV7-3 with TRBJ1-4, with 7 bases identical to TRBD1. The CDR3 contains 17 residues. Germline CDR1 and CDR2: SGHTA and FQGTGA. The trim removed 2 bases at V and 4 bases at J, leaving 10 bases unmatched. DNA of the CDR3: TGTGCCAGCAGCTTAGAAATCGTTGGGACAGTTAATGAAAAACTGTTTTTT. This gives the protein CASSLEIVGTVNEKLFF.

This chain joins TRBV9 and TRBJ2-7; no clear D gene. Trimming took 3 bases from V and 0 from J, leaving 10 bases between them. Germline lookup yields CDR1 SGDLS and CDR2 YYNGEE. The CDR3 length is 14 residues. The CDR3 DNA is TGTGCCAGCAGCGCGCAGGCTACCTCCTACGAGCAGTACTTC. Translated: CASSAQATSYEQYF.

The chain combines TRBV28 with TRBJ1-4; D call uncertain. The CDR3 covers 12 residues. The germline V gene encodes CDR1 MDHEN and CDR2 SYDVKM. The V and J ends lost 7 bases and 4 bases respectively, with 7 bases between them. The CDR3 here is CASTRSNEKLFF. The CDR3 nucleotides are TGTGCCAGCACCAGGAGTAATGAAAAACTGTTTTTT.

This chain links TRBV10-3 with TRBJ1-1, with D possibly matching TRBD1 (6 bases). Germline V gene lookup returns CDR1 ENHRY and CDR2 SYGVKD. CDR3 length: 15 amino acids. V shed 3 bases and J shed 4 bases, with 15 bases lying between them. For the CDR3, the DNA is TGTGCCATCAGTGATGAGGGGGGCCGGACCACTGAAGCTTTCTTT. Translated, it gives CAISDEGGRTTEAFF.

This clonotype has only a few counts. The chain recombines TRBV7-2 with TRBJ1-5; possible D gene TRBD1, 5 bases. The length of the CDR3 is 15 residues. In germline, CDR1 is SGHTA, CDR2 FQGNSA. The V end was cut by 3 bases, the J end by 1 base, with 10 bases between. CDR3 in DNA: TGTGCCAGCAGCTTGGTCTGGGGGAGCAATCAGCCCCAGCATTTT. This codes for CASSLVWGSNQPQHF.

The gene calls are TRBV6-2 or TRBV6-3 and TRBJ2-1; D assignment may be TRBD1 or TRBD2 (5 bases each). The CDR3 is made up of 15 amino acids. V lost 6 bases to trimming and J lost 4 bases, with 16 bases between them. The V gene's germline CDR1 is MNHEY and CDR2 SVGEGT. CDR3 protein: CASRQGPLPYNEQFF. The CDR3 DNA reads as TGTGCCAGCAGGCAGGGACCCCTCCCTTACAATGAGCAGTTCTTC.

The chain combines TRBV7-6 with TRBJ1-6; the D gene is possibly TRBD1 (6 bases). This CDR3 spans 15 amino acids. Germline assignment: CDR1 SGHVS and CDR2 FNYEAQ. Trimming cost V 6 bases and J 9 bases, with 18 bases left between them. The CDR3 region has the DNA TGTGCCAGCAGGGAAGGGACAACTTGGGGTTCACCCCTCCACTTT. Its translation is CASREGTTWGSPLHF.

The chain links TRBV20-1 to TRBJ1-4, with unresolved D. V was cut by 3 bases and J by 4 bases, with 6 bases left in between. The CDR3 loop spans 12 amino acids. Per the germline V gene, CDR1 is DFQATT and CDR2 is SNEGSKA (reference sequence). The CDR3 nucleotides read TGCAGTGCTAGTACCGATAATGAAAAACTGTTTTTT. Amino acids: CSASTDNEKLFF.

This clonotype was counted many times. J is TRBJ2-1 and V is TRBV7-8; TRBD2 aligns across 12 bases. V lost 5 bases, J lost 8 bases, and 10 bases stayed unmatched. The CDR3 length is 16 residues. Per germline, CDR1 SGHVS and CDR2 FQNEAQ. DNA of the CDR3: TGTGCCAGCAGCCCTAGAGGAACTAGCGGGGGGCATGAGCAGTTCTTC. Translation gives CASSPRGTSGGHEQFF.

This clonotype was seen a few times. This chain joins TRBV12-3 or TRBV12-4 and TRBJ2-5; 7 bases fit TRBD2. The CDR3 extends over 14 amino acids. Trimming removed 3 bases from V and 2 bases from J; junction bases left unmatched: 3. The CDR3 here is CASSFAGLQETQYF. The CDR3 DNA reads TGTGCCAGCAGTTTTGCGGGACTACAAGAGACCCAGTACTTC.

The chain uses TRBV19 and TRBJ1-3; D remains ambiguous. CDR3 length: 14 residues. Germline lookup yields CDR1 LNHDA and CDR2 SQIVND (reference sequence). With 3 bases removed from V and 3 bases from J, the gap between germline ends came to 9 bases. CDR3: CASSIAGLGNTIYF. The CDR3 bases are TGTGCCAGTAGTATCGCCGGACTTGGAAACACCATATATTTT. Together with reference TRBV19 and TRBJ1-3, the CDR3 gives the full variable domain: DGGITQSPKYLFRKEGQNVTLSCEQNLNHDAMYWYRQDPGQGLRLIYYSQIVNDFQKGDIAEGYSVSREKKESFPLTVTSAQKNPTAFYLCASSIAGLGNTIYFGEGSWLTVV.

The J gene is TRBJ2-3, the V gene TRBV9; 13 nucleotides line up with TRBD2. This CDR3 is 15 amino acids long. The trim removed 4 bases at V and 6 bases at J, leaving 5 bases unmatched. Germline V gene data show CDR1 as SGDLS and CDR2 as YYNGEE. The CDR3 DNA sequence: TGTGCCAGCAGCCCGACTAGCGGGAGGTCCGATACGCAGTATTTT. Protein sequence: CASSPTSGRSDTQYF.

J is TRBJ1-2 and V is TRBV6-8, with TRBD1 identical over 8 bases. Trimming removed 0 bases from V and 8 bases from J; junction bases left unmatched: 8. Germline CDR1 is MNHGY and CDR2 is SAAAGT. The CDR3 is 15 amino acids. The CDR3 region has the DNA TGTGCCAGCAGTTACTCGTCGGGACAGGAAAGAGGCTACACCTTC. It specifies CASSYSSGQERGYTF.

The chain has TRBV20-1 and TRBJ2-5, with TRBD2 identical over 10 bases. From germline, CDR1 is DFQATT and CDR2 SNEGSKA (reference sequence). V shed 3 bases and J 5 bases; nucleotides not matched to a gene: 9. This CDR3 has 15 amino acids. Here the CDR3 reads CSASRGSGGAETQYF. The CDR3 coding sequence is TGCAGTGCTAGTCGAGGCAGCGGGGGGGCGGAGACCCAGTACTTC.